Here is one TCR beta chain with its context. What it binds is unknown. The CDR3 is 15 amino acids. Germline values: CDR1 SGHRS, CDR2 YFSETQ. V was clipped by 3 bases and J by 2 bases, with 12 bases between them. The PCR had 60 Vbeta and 13 Jbeta primers. Sequencing was performed with immunoSEQ multiplex PCR; in TCRdb, only in-frame clones are kept and a portion is missing. The sample carries under 250,000 clones, around 73% recorded once. The entry originates in a study of cytomegalovirus exposure and HLA in healthy donors. Study-wide results and limits: The number of N-insertions in an Asian-associated ancestry cluster was reportedly below the roughly 700-donor mean in a later analysis. An analysis was carried out at a later point. It showed that HLA-associated TCR beta chains were more clonally expanded than equally common non-associated chains.

V is TRBV5-1 and J is TRBJ2-1; maybe TRBD2 (6 bases). Sequenced sample: PBMCs. The receptor comes from a male donor in good health and CMV-seronegative. Here the CDR3 reads CASSWGLTAYNEQFF. CDR3 DNA sequence: TGCGCCAGCAGCTGGGGACTTACTGCCTACAATGAGCAGTTCTTC. The entire variable domain, with the rest obtained from reference TRBV5-1 and TRBJ2-1, is as follows: KAGVTQTPRYLIKTRGQQVTLSCSPISGHRSVSWYQQTPGQGLQFLFEYFSETQRNKGNFPGRFSGRQFSNSRSEMNVSTLELGDSALYLCASSWGLTAYNEQFFGPGTRLTVL.